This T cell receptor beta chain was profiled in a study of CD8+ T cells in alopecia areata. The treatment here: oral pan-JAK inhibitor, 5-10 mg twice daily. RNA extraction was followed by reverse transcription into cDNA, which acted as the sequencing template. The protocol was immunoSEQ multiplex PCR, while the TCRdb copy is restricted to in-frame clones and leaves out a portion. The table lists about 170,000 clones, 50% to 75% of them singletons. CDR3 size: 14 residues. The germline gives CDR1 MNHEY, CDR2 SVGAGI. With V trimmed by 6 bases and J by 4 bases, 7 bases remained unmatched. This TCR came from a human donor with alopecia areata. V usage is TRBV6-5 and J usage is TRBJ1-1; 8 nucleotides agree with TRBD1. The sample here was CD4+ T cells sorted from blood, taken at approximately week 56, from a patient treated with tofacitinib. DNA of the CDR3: TGTGCCAGCAGCCCGGACAGGGAACGCACTGAAGCTTTCTTT. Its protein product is CASSPDRERTEAFF.